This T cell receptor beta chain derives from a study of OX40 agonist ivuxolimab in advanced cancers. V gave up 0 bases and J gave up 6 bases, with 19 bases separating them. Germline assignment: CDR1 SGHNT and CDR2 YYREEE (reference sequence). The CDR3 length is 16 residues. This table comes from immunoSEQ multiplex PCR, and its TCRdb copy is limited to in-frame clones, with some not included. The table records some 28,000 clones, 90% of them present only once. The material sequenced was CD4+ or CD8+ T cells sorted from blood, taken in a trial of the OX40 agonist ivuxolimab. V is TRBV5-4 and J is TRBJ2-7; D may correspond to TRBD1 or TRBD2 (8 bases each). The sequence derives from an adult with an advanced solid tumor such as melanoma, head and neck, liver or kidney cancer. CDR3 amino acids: CASSLAWISGTGEQYF. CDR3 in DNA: TGTGCCAGCAGCTTGGCCTGGATTAGCGGGACAGGCGAGCAGTACTTC. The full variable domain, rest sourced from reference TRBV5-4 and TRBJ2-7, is ETGVTQSPTHLIKTRGQQVTLRCSSQSGHNTVSWYQQALGQGPQFIFQYYREEENGRGNFPPRFSGLQFPNYSSELNVNALELDDSALYLCASSLAWISGTGEQYFGPGTRLTVT.